The present TCR beta chain was sequenced within a study of blood T cell repertoires in COVID-19. Profiled with immunoSEQ multiplex PCR; TCRdb holds only in-frame clones, not every one. The data hold some 80,000 clones, with around 80% observed a single time. CDR3 length: 16 amino acids. The germline V gene encodes CDR1 SGHNT and CDR2 YYREEE (reference sequence). Losses at the gene ends were 0 bases for V and 1 base for J; bases not matched to a gene: 3. V is TRBV5-4 and J is TRBJ2-1; 8 nucleotides agree with TRBD2. The clonotype was recovered from a man aged 55-75 years with active or convalescent COVID-19. Sequenced sample: peripheral blood. CDR3 bases: TGTGCCAGCAGCTTGGCGGGGGGGCCGTCCTACAATGAGCAGTTCTTC. Translating gives CASSLAGGPSYNEQFF.